Listed here is a single TCR beta chain. The antigen is unknown. The sample originates from a study of response to subunit inactivated influenza vaccine. General observations from the study: Authors suggested seasonal influenza vaccinations each recruit few new T cells.

This CDR3 comprises 15 residues. CDR1 is LNHDA and CDR2 is SQIVND in the germline V gene (reference sequence). The ends were cut back, 3 bases at V and 4 bases at J, with 13 bases in the middle. Each CDR3 protein gets one entry after TCRdb re-called the RT-PCR reads with MiXCR. The sample contains 400,000 to 550,000 distinct CDR3 sequences, 25% of which appear only once. The TCR comes from a man aged 45 to 65 who received an inactivated influenza vaccine. Sample: CD4+ T cells sorted from PBMCs, taken roughly 5 days after vaccination. This chain uses TRBV19 with TRBJ2-1, with D possibly called TRBD1 or TRBD2 (5 bases each). The CDR3 loop reads CASSIPGSPYNEQFF. In nucleotides, the CDR3 is TGTGCCAGTAGTATTCCAGGGAGTCCTTACAATGAGCAGTTCTTC. Combining the CDR3 with reference TRBV19 and TRBJ2-1 gives the whole variable domain DGGITQSPKYLFRKEGQNVTLSCEQNLNHDAMYWYRQDPGQGLRLIYYSQIVNDFQKGDIAEGYSVSREKKESFPLTVTSAQKNPTAFYLCASSIPGSPYNEQFFGPGTRLTVL.